The clone carrying this T cell receptor beta chain was seen a handful of times. As yet, its antigen is unknown. This table comes from immunoSEQ multiplex PCR, and its TCRdb copy is limited to in-frame clones, with some not included. The sample contains under 5,500 clones, roughly two thirds of which appear only once. The data derive from a study of OX40 agonist ivuxolimab in advanced cancers. There are 16 residues in the CDR3. Findings and caveats of the study: Patients who responded partially at 0.1-3.0 mg/kg showed clonal expansion ranking among the lowest.

The TCR sequence derives from an adult with an advanced solid tumor such as melanoma, head and neck, liver or kidney cancer. Sequenced material: CD4+ or CD8+ T cells sorted from blood, taken in a trial of the OX40 agonist ivuxolimab. The gene calls are TRBV21-1 and TRBJ2-5; the DNA was not compared with TRBD2, the D call given in the table. TRBV21-1 is deemed a pseudogene. The CDR3 DNA reads as TGTGCCAGCAGCAGGGAGGGGAGGGAGAGGAAAGAGACCCAGTACTTC. It specifies CASSREGRERKETQYF.